These 31 T cell receptor beta chains were sequenced from one sample in a study of blood T cell repertoires in COVID-19. Method: immunoSEQ multiplex PCR; TCRdb's copy keeps in-frame clones and lacks some. The sample gives 150,000 to 200,000 clones, 70% to 85% of which show up once; around 16% is in the top ten. Material: PBMCs or T cells enriched from blood (not recorded which). The receptors were gathered from a woman between 45 and 60 years old who had recovered from COVID-19.

The V call is TRBV18, the J call TRBJ1-4, with D hard to call. V was clipped by 8 bases and J by 3 bases, with 10 bases between them. CDR3 length: 13 amino acids. Germline V gene data show CDR1 as KGHSH and CDR2 as LQKENI. The CDR3 DNA is TGTGCCAGCGGTACCGCAGCTAATGAAAAACTGTTTTTT. Encoded protein: CASGTAANEKLFF.

About this clone: The same CDR3 can be traced to other DNA sequences in this sample. The chain uses TRBV28 and TRBJ2-5; D gene ambiguous. Germline values: CDR1 MDHEN, CDR2 SYDVKM. The ends were cut back, 2 bases at V and 4 bases at J, with 2 bases in the middle. The CDR3 contains 11 residues. The CDR3 DNA reads as TGTGCCAGCAGTTTACGAGAGACCCAGTACTTC. Translation: CASSLRETQYF.

In this sample, this clone turned up once. This chain uses TRBV5-4 with TRBJ2-7; a weak D match, TRBD1 (6 bases). V shed 4 bases and J shed 6 bases, with 20 bases lying between them. CDR1 and CDR2 from the germline V gene are SGHNT and YYREEE (reference sequence). The CDR3 is made up of 15 amino acids. The CDR3 protein is CASSLEPVGGREQYF. CDR3 bases: TGTGCCAGCAGCCTCGAACCTGTAGGGGGACGCGAGCAGTACTTC. Full variable domain (rest looked up from reference TRBV5-4 and TRBJ2-7): ETGVTQSPTHLIKTRGQQVTLRCSSQSGHNTVSWYQQALGQGPQFIFQYYREEENGRGNFPPRFSGLQFPNYSSELNVNALELDDSALYLCASSLEPVGGREQYFGPGTRLTVT.

The V and J genes are TRBV3-1 (or the pseudogene TRBV3-2) and TRBJ2-3; D unresolved. Germline V gives CDR1 LGHDT, CDR2 YNNKEL (reference sequence). This CDR3 contains 15 residues. V was shortened by 1 base and J by 0 bases, with 8 bases between the two germline ends. CDR3: CASSQGPLSTDTQYF. CDR3 nucleotides: TGTGCCAGCAGCCAAGGCCCACTGAGCACAGATACGCAGTATTTT.

This clone has only a few counts. The genes are TRBV5-1 and TRBJ2-5; a possible D gene is TRBD2 (6 bases). V lost 4 bases to trimming and J lost 2 bases, with 12 bases between them. CDR3 length: 14 residues. CDR1 is SGHRS and CDR2 is YFSETQ in the germline V gene. The CDR3 DNA sequence: TGCGCCAGCAGCCCACTAGCCCAACAAGAGACCCAGTACTTC. This sequence encodes CASSPLAQQETQYF.

The DNA of the CDR3 is TGTGCCAGCAGCGGTCACATCACAGATACGCAGTATTTT. This translates into CASSGHITDTQYF. V is TRBV5-6 and J is TRBJ2-3, with D hard to call. V was clipped by 4 bases and J by 2 bases, with 8 bases between them. This CDR3 has 13 residues. Germline loops: CDR1 SGHDT, CDR2 YYEEEE.

The rearrangement uses TRBV5-6 and TRBJ2-5; 9 bases line up with TRBD1. V was pared by 0 bases and J by 2 bases, with 11 bases of the junction left unmatched. The CDR3 totals 18 residues. CDR1 is SGHDT, CDR2 YYEEEE, per germline. CDR3 in DNA: TGTGCCAGCAGCTTGGGCGTTTTCGGGACAGGGTTTCAAGAGACCCAGTACTTC. This gives the protein CASSLGVFGTGFQETQYF.

The genes are TRBV30 and TRBJ1-6; TRBD1 agrees at 12 bases. Germline V CDR1 and CDR2: GTSNPN, SVGIG (reference sequence). J was trimmed by 10 bases and V by 5 bases; bases with no gene match: 6. This CDR3 contains 14 residues. The CDR3 reads CAWGRDRGRSPLHF. The CDR3, as DNA: TGTGCCTGGGGTCGGGACAGGGGGCGATCACCCCTCCACTTT.

The chain couples TRBV4-2 to TRBJ1-2; D gene unclear. From germline, CDR1 is LGHNA and CDR2 YNFKEQ. V was trimmed by 0 bases and J by 3 bases, leaving 11 bases between them. CDR3 size: 15 residues. The CDR3 loop is CASSQDNAGYYGYTF. In DNA, the CDR3 is TGTGCCAGCAGCCAAGATAATGCGGGTTACTATGGCTACACCTTC.

This clone occurred once. The chain has TRBV5-1 and TRBJ1-4; TRBD1 agrees at 9 bases. This CDR3 has 16 amino acids. Germline-derived CDR1 and CDR2 are SGHRS and YFSETQ. The V gene end was trimmed by 0 bases and the J gene end by 3 bases; junction bases not matched to a gene: 3. CDR3 nucleotides: TGCGCCAGCAGCTTGGGCGGACAGGGGTCTAATGAAAAACTGTTTTTT. It specifies CASSLGGQGSNEKLFF. Full variable domain (remainder filled in from reference TRBV5-1 and TRBJ1-4): KAGVTQTPRYLIKTRGQQVTLSCSPISGHRSVSWYQQTPGQGLQFLFEYFSETQRNKGNFPGRFSGRQFSNSRSEMNVSTLELGDSALYLCASSLGGQGSNEKLFFGSGTQLSVL.

The chain joins TRBV28 to TRBJ1-1; D may be TRBD1 (6 bases). The germline V and J ends were trimmed by 9 bases and 4 bases, with 24 bases remaining between them. This CDR3 spans 16 amino acids. Per the germline V gene, CDR1 is MDHEN and CDR2 is SYDVKM. The CDR3 reads CASIPARGSSITEAFF. The CDR3, as DNA: TGTGCCAGTATTCCGGCCAGGGGAAGTTCGATCACTGAAGCTTTCTTT.

The chain recombines TRBV3-1 (or the pseudogene TRBV3-2) with TRBJ1-2; 10 bases are a match to TRBD1. The V gene end was trimmed by 1 base and the J gene end by 5 bases; junction bases not matched to a gene: 1. CDR1 is LGHDT, CDR2 YNNKEL, per germline (reference sequence). The CDR3 covers 14 residues. CDR3 loop: CASSQGTGGYGYTF. CDR3 bases: TGTGCCAGCAGCCAAGGGACAGGGGGATATGGCTACACCTTC.

This clone was seen only a few times. The chain has TRBV5-1 and TRBJ2-1; 9 bases align to TRBD2. V lost 4 bases and J lost 6; bases outside the gene matches: 11. The CDR3 length is 16 residues. Per germline, CDR1 SGHRS and CDR2 YFSETQ. The CDR3: CASSRLNSGSSNEQFF. The CDR3 coding sequence is TGCGCCAGCAGCCGTCTGAATAGCGGGAGTTCCAATGAGCAGTTCTTC.

This clone was observed once. The V and J genes are TRBV20-1 and TRBJ2-3, with TRBD2 matching 16 bases. This CDR3 region has 19 residues. Germline V gives CDR1 DFQATT, CDR2 SNEGSKA (reference sequence). Trimming removed 3 bases from V and 3 bases from J; junction bases left unmatched: 12. The CDR3 loop reads CSASSKIPGLAGGTDTQYF. CDR3 coding DNA: TGCAGTGCTAGTAGCAAGATCCCGGGACTAGCGGGAGGGACAGATACGCAGTATTTT.

This sequence joins TRBV4-1 and TRBJ1-2; TRBD1 matches 9 bases. Germline CDR1 is MGHRA and CDR2 is YSYEKL. The J segment lost 8 bases and the V segment lost 0 bases, leaving 7 bases of the junction unmatched. The CDR3 is 15 amino acids. This chain's CDR3 is CASSQDAGQGIGYTF. The CDR3 DNA follows: TGCGCCAGCAGCCAAGATGCAGGACAGGGGATCGGCTACACCTTC.

The CDR3 DNA sequence: TGTGCCAGCAGCCCCCGGGGGGGGCCGGCGCCCCAAGAGACCCAGTACTTC. This codes for CASSPRGGPAPQETQYF. This chain uses TRBV7-6 with TRBJ2-5; 8 nucleotides line up with TRBD2. The CDR3 has 17 residues. The germline CDR1 and CDR2 sequences are SGHVS and FNYEAQ. With 5 bases clipped from V and 1 base from J, the junction kept 12 bases outside the gene matches.

This clone was seen a handful of times. This chain joins TRBV3-1 (or the pseudogene TRBV3-2) and TRBJ2-1; the match to TRBD2 covers 11 bases. In germline, CDR1 is LGHDT, CDR2 YNNKEL (reference sequence). Losses at the gene ends were 0 bases for V and 8 bases for J; bases not matched to a gene: 9. The CDR3 spans 17 residues. CDR3 sequence: CASSQEGIAGGGDEQFF. The CDR3 DNA sequence: TGTGCCAGCAGCCAAGAGGGAATAGCGGGAGGGGGGGATGAGCAGTTCTTC.

The chain employs TRBV24-1 and TRBJ2-2; D gene uncertain. The ends were cut back, 3 bases at V and 6 bases at J, with 7 bases in the middle. Germline assignment: CDR1 KGHDR and CDR2 SFDVKD. The CDR3 has 13 amino acids. CDR3 bases: TGTGCCACCAGTGATCTCCTTGCCGGGGAGCTGTTTTTT. Its protein product is CATSDLLAGELFF.

The chain is built from TRBV21-1 and TRBJ2-2; TRBD2 is taken as the D call from the table, unchecked against the DNA. TRBV21-1 is an annotated pseudogene. The CDR3 loop spans 18 amino acids. The CDR3, as DNA: TGTGCCAGCAGCAATCCGCGGACGGTGCCCAAGCAGCGCCGGGGAGCTGTTTTT. This encodes CASSNPRTVPKQRRGAVF.

The chain uses TRBV18 and TRBJ2-1; D remains unclear. The CDR3 is 14 amino acids. Trimming took off 3 bases at V and 7 bases at J, with 13 bases between the two ends. CDR1 and CDR2 (germline): KGHSH, LQKENI. The CDR3: CASSPSLETNEQFF. The CDR3 coding sequence is TGTGCCAGCTCACCTTCCCTGGAGACTAATGAGCAGTTCTTC.

The J gene is TRBJ1-5, the V gene TRBV28, with D possibly being TRBD1 (5 bases). V lost 9 bases to trimming and J lost 0 bases, with 9 bases between them. In germline, CDR1 is MDHEN, CDR2 SYDVKM. CDR3 length equals 13 residues. CDR3 loop: CASLGGSNQPQHF. Here the CDR3 DNA reads TGTGCCAGTTTGGGGGGTAGCAATCAGCCCCAGCATTTT.

This chain joins TRBV9 and TRBJ1-3; perhaps TRBD1 as D (6 bases). CDR3 length: 17 amino acids. Per germline, CDR1 SGDLS and CDR2 YYNGEE. V lost 3 bases, J lost 0 bases, and 16 bases lay in between. The CDR3 here is CASSGPRWGLSGNTIYF. The CDR3, as DNA: TGTGCCAGCAGCGGACCCCGGTGGGGGCTCTCTGGAAACACCATATATTTT.

This clone came up a few times. At the DNA level, this CDR3 is encoded by other sequences in the same sample as well. The chain combines TRBV27 with TRBJ2-1; the D gene is possibly TRBD2 (6 bases). The V and J ends lost 2 bases and 0 bases respectively, with 11 bases between them. Germline assignment: CDR1 MNHEY and CDR2 SMNVEV (reference sequence). The CDR3 has 16 residues. The CDR3 spells CASSLRRAGSYNEQFF. The CDR3 region has the DNA TGTGCCAGCAGTTTAAGGAGGGCAGGCTCCTACAATGAGCAGTTCTTC.

J is TRBJ2-1 and V is TRBV27; tentatively, D is TRBD1 (5 bases). V lost 5 bases and J lost 3, with 14 bases in between. Germline lookup yields CDR1 MNHEY and CDR2 SMNVEV (reference sequence). CDR3 length: 15 amino acids. CDR3 region: CASSADQGNYNEQFF. CDR3 DNA sequence: TGTGCCAGCAGTGCAGATCAGGGTAACTACAATGAGCAGTTCTTC.

V and J are TRBV19 and TRBJ2-7, with 10 bases identical to TRBD1. This CDR3 contains 14 residues. V shed 3 bases and J 9 bases; nucleotides not matched to a gene: 8. CDR1 and CDR2 from the germline V gene are LNHDA and SQIVND (reference sequence). In DNA, the CDR3 is TGTGCCAGTAGTATCCCGGGACAGGGGACTTTGCAGTACTTC. Amino acid sequence: CASSIPGQGTLQYF.

This clone turned up a few times. V usage is TRBV19 and J usage is TRBJ1-3, with a possible D match to TRBD1 (6 bases). V lost 3 bases and J lost 3, with 12 bases in between. The V gene's germline CDR1 is LNHDA and CDR2 SQIVND (reference sequence). The CDR3 runs 15 residues. The CDR3 DNA reads TGTGCCAGTAGTATTACAGGGAGTCGTGGAAACACCATATATTTT. Residues: CASSITGSRGNTIYF. The whole variable domain, filled in from reference TRBV19 and TRBJ1-3, reads DGGITQSPKYLFRKEGQNVTLSCEQNLNHDAMYWYRQDPGQGLRLIYYSQIVNDFQKGDIAEGYSVSREKKESFPLTVTSAQKNPTAFYLCASSITGSRGNTIYFGEGSWLTVV.

The chain employs TRBV15 and TRBJ1-1, with no clear D. This CDR3 spans 13 amino acids. From germline, CDR1 is LNHNV and CDR2 YYDKDF (reference sequence). Trimming removed 5 bases from V and 1 base from J, with 8 bases in between. As DNA, the CDR3 is TGTGCCACCAGCGTAGACAAGAACACTGAAGCTTTCTTT. Protein sequence: CATSVDKNTEAFF. The entire variable domain, with the rest obtained from reference TRBV15 and TRBJ1-1, is as follows: DAMVIQNPRYQVTQFGKPVTLSCSQTLNHNVMYWYQQKSSQAPKLLFHYYDKDFNNEADTPDNFQSRRPNTSFCFLDIRSPGLGDTAMYLCATSVDKNTEAFFGQGTRLTVV.

The V call is TRBV18, the J call TRBJ1-1; 7 positions agree with TRBD1. In germline, CDR1 is KGHSH, CDR2 LQKENI. Losses at the gene ends were 2 bases for V and 5 bases for J; bases not matched to a gene: 11. This CDR3 has 16 residues. This chain's CDR3 is CASSPGGTGAETEAFF. The CDR3 region has the DNA TGTGCCAGCTCACCAGGGGGCACAGGGGCGGAAACTGAAGCTTTCTTT. Full variable domain (outside the CDR3, taken from reference TRBV18 and TRBJ1-1): NAGVMQNPRHLVRRRGQEARLRCSPMKGHSHVYWYRQLPEEGLKFMVYLQKENIIDESGMPKERFSAEFPKEGPSILRIQQVVRGDSAAYFCASSPGGTGAETEAFFGQGTRLTVV.

V and J are TRBV20-1 and TRBJ2-7; 7 nucleotides match TRBD1. This CDR3 contains 16 residues. V lost 3 bases, J lost 5 bases, and 16 bases stayed unmatched. Looked up from germline, CDR1 is DFQATT and CDR2 is SNEGSKA (reference sequence). DNA of the CDR3: TGCAGTGCTAGTGGGTTAATGGCAGGGGGAATCGACGAGCAGTACTTC. Translation gives CSASGLMAGGIDEQYF.

The chain employs TRBV9 and TRBJ2-1; 7 bases match TRBD1. The CDR3 spans 16 residues. Germline V CDR1 and CDR2: SGDLS, YYNGEE. V shed 3 bases and J 1 base; nucleotides not matched to a gene: 7. CDR3 amino acids: CASSAEPGQSYNEQFF. As DNA, the CDR3 is TGTGCCAGCAGCGCCGAACCGGGACAGTCCTACAATGAGCAGTTCTTC.

In nucleotides, the CDR3 is TGTGCCAGCAGCAGGACAGATAATTCACCCCTCCACTTT. Amino acid sequence: CASSRTDNSPLHF. V usage is TRBV7-9 and J usage is TRBJ1-6; tentatively, D is TRBD1 (6 bases). The V gene's germline CDR1 is SEHNR and CDR2 FQNEAQ (reference sequence). V lost 5 bases to trimming and J lost 5 bases, with 7 bases between them. The CDR3 spans 13 residues.